This is a list of T cell receptor beta chains from one sample in a study of T cells after posttransplantation cyclophosphamide. TCRdb keeps only in-frame clones here, not all; method: immunoSEQ multiplex PCR. This sample carries roughly 24,000 clones, none of them present only once. The sample comprised PBMCs. The receptors derive from a woman aged 55-69 years in good health, CMV-negative, and a related stem cell transplant donor. CDR3s include the opening cysteine and the closing phenylalanine or tryptophan. The D gene is left open where the match is weak. Some rows have no size entry. The others give once, few or many, or a class for an expanded clone.

V gene	J gene	clone size	D gene	CDR3 DNA	CDR3 protein
TRBV11-3	TRBJ2-1	many	-	TGTGCCAGCAGCTTAGGAGGCGGATTATCCTACAATGAGCAGTTCTTC	CASSLGGGLSYNEQFF
TRBV13	TRBJ2-1	many	-	TGTGCCAGCAGCTCTACCCGGAGTTACAATGAGCAGTTCTTC	CASSSTRSYNEQFF
TRBV7-3	TRBJ2-1	many	-	TGTGCCAGCAGCTCCCGACTTGGACAGAATGAGCAGTTCTTC	CASSSRLGQNEQFF
TRBV7-3	TRBJ2-3	many	TRBD2	TGTGCCAGCAGCCAAGGCGGCGGGGGGGGCACAGATACGCAGTATTTT	CASSQGGGGGTDTQYF
TRBV7-3	TRBJ2-3	few	-	TGTGCCAGCAGCTTGGCGGCTAGCACAGATACGCAGTATTTT	CASSLAASTDTQYF
TRBV29-1	TRBJ1-1	many	TRBD1	TGCAGCGTCAAGGACAGGGTGAACACTGAAGCTTTCTTT	CSVKDRVNTEAFF
TRBV19	TRBJ2-2	many	-	TGTGCCAGTAGTATCTTATCTCCCCGGGAAACCGGGGAGCTGTTTTTT	CASSILSPRETGELFF
TRBV5-1	TRBJ2-3	many	-	TGCGCCAGCAGCTTGATCCGGAGCACAGATACGCAGTATTTT	CASSLIRSTDTQYF
TRBV28	TRBJ1-2	few	TRBD1	TGTGCCAGCAGCCCAGGGGGGCTCTATGGCTACACCTTC	CASSPGGLYGYTF
TRBV19	TRBJ1-1	many	-	TGTGCCAGTAGTGGGTCGACACGGAACACTGAAGCTTTCTTT	CASSGSTRNTEAFF
TRBV7-8	TRBJ2-3	many	-	TGTGCCAGCAGCTTAGTACCGGGACTTTTCACAGATACGCAGTATTTT	CASSLVPGLFTDTQYF
TRBV7-2	TRBJ2-7	many	TRBD2	TGTGCCAGCAGCTCCCGGACTAGCGGGACTTATTACGAGCAGTACTTC	CASSSRTSGTYYEQYF
TRBV7-9	TRBJ2-3	many	-	TGTGCCAGCAGCCTCCTACAGGGACGGACAGATACGCAGTATTTT	CASSLLQGRTDTQYF
TRBV30	TRBJ1-4	many	-	TGTGCCTGGGGGGGGACTAATGAAAAACTGTTTTTT	CAWGGTNEKLFF
TRBV15	TRBJ2-5	-	TRBD2	TGTGCCACCAGCAGAGCGCCTAGCGGGACGGAAGAGACCCAGTACTTC	CATSRAPSGTEETQYF
TRBV5-1	TRBJ2-1	few	-	TGCGCCAGCAGCCAGGGGATAACACACAATGAGCAGTTCTTC	CASSQGITHNEQFF
TRBV29-1	TRBJ1-1	many	-	TGCAGCGTCTCGACAGGAATGAACACTGAAGCTTTCTTT	CSVSTGMNTEAFF
TRBV28	TRBJ1-5	many	TRBD1	TGTGCCAGCAGTAGTCACAGGGGCCCTCGTGGGCTGGCCCAGCATTTT	CASSSHRGPRGLAQHF
TRBV28	TRBJ1-2	many	-	TGTGCCAGCAGTTTAGGCGGCGTCGACAACTATGGCTACACCTTC	CASSLGGVDNYGYTF
TRBV14	TRBJ1-2	-	TRBD1	TGTGCCAGCAGCTATCGGGACAGGGGAAACTATGGCTACACCTTC	CASSYRDRGNYGYTF
TRBV4-2	TRBJ2-3	many	TRBD2	TGTGCCAGCAGCCAAGGAGGGCTAGCGGGGGTGGGAGATACGCAGTATTTT	CASSQGGLAGVGDTQYF
TRBV6-5	TRBJ2-2	many	-	TGTGCCAGCAGTCAACATCGGGCAGGGGTGGGGGAGCTGTTTTTT	CASSQHRAGVGELFF
TRBV5-1	TRBJ2-3	many	-	TGCGCCAGCAGCTTGAGGGGGGGTGGTGGAGATACGCAGTATTTT	CASSLRGGGGDTQYF
TRBV7-9	TRBJ1-1	many	-	TGTGCCAGCAGTTCCAGGGAGGGCACTGAAGCTTTCTTT	CASSSREGTEAFF
TRBV18	TRBJ1-3	-	-	TGTGCCAGCTCACCACCAACAGGCCTCTCTGGAAACACCATATATTTT	CASSPPTGLSGNTIYF
TRBV7-3	TRBJ1-2	-	-	TGTGCCAGCAGCCCATTCGGGGGAAGCTCGCAGGGCTACACCTTC	CASSPFGGSSQGYTF
TRBV5-4	TRBJ1-2	many	-	TGTGCCAGCAGGTTGGGTACAGGGTTCGGCTATGGCTACACCTTC	CASRLGTGFGYGYTF